This TCR beta chain was obtained from a study of shared clonotypes between healthy human individuals. Study results and limitations: Blood alone was sampled, and tissue repertoires likely differ.

As processed by the authors: ImmunoSEQ supplied junction-only sequences lacking quality scores, so filtering was different. Measured with immunoSEQ multiplex PCR; TCRdb has only the in-frame clones, and not every one. That table supplies the V and J calls and clone size; D and trimming were determined from the DNA. The sample yields hundreds of thousands of clones, about 92% seen once. Naive-designated CD8 cells lacked CD45RO, were positively enriched for CCR7, and omitted terminally differentiated effector memory CD45RA+ cells. Healthy and HIV-negative, the adult donors had no recent acute infections or vaccinations. As concerns this clone: Its matching antigen is unknown.

Trimming removed 3 bases from V and 4 bases from J, with 6 bases in between. CDR3 size: 12 residues. In germline, CDR1 is SGHAT, CDR2 FQDESV (reference sequence). This TCR came from a man aged 25-40 years in good health. The chain combines TRBV11-1 with TRBJ1-1; D is ambiguous. What was sequenced was naive CD8+ T cells sorted from blood. In nucleotides, the CDR3 is TGTGCCAGCAGCTTTGAGTTCACTGAAGCTTTCTTT. Protein sequence: CASSFEFTEAFF. The entire variable domain, with the rest obtained from reference TRBV11-1 and TRBJ1-1, is as follows: EAEVAQSPRYKITEKSQAVAFWCDPISGHATLYWYRQILGQGPELLVQFQDESVVDDSQLPKDRFSAERLKGVDSTLKIQPAELGDSAMYLCASSFEFTEAFFGQGTRLTVV.